This TCR beta chain was captured by sequencing in a study of blood T cell repertoires in COVID-19. The overall study: Samples came from the United States, Italy and Spain, spanning acute and convalescent COVID-19.

Per the study methods: Reference gene primer amplification in the assay estimated nucleated cell counts. TCRdb's table, derived via immunoSEQ multiplex PCR, lists solely in-frame clones and lacks some. V, J and clone size reflect that table, while D and trimming were determined from the DNA. The sample records a few hundred thousand clones, around 91% being singletons. There are 14 residues in the CDR3. CDR1 LGHNA and CDR2 YSLEER come from the germline V gene. After removal of 3 bases from V and 7 bases from J, the junction contained 3 bases not matched to a gene. Seattle's cohort entered during active infection and was followed longitudinally.

The sequenced material came from peripheral blood. The receptor comes from a woman in her sixties with COVID-19, enrolled during active disease. The genes are TRBV4-3 and TRBJ1-6; 7 nucleotides match TRBD1. DNA for the CDR3: TGCGCCAGCAGCCAGGGGGACAGAAATTCACCCCTCCACTTT. Residues: CASSQGDRNSPLHF.